The clone carrying this TCR beta chain was found a few times. Its antigen is not identified. The CDR3 sequence is 10 residues long. Trimming shortened V by 5 bases and J by 9 bases, and 7 bases separated the two germline ends. Germline CDR1 is MNHNY and CDR2 is SVGAGI (reference sequence). The data are from a study of ipilimumab plus nivolumab after autologous stem cell transplantation. The overall study: Median doses per patient: roughly 5 ipilimumab, roughly 8 nivolumab. Study-level results: TCR repertoire, Treg phenotype and gut microbiota reportedly support more study of this approach.

Repertoires were generated with immunoSEQ multiplex PCR, while TCRdb's copy carries only in-frame clones and drops some. Of 15,000 to 20,000 clones in the sample, 81% were seen once. Checkpoint therapy with ipilimumab 1 mg/kg began 14 to 28 days after transplant. Patients received nivolumab 3 mg/kg at weeks 1, 4, 7, 10, then fortnightly to week 26. This chain connects TRBV6-6 to TRBJ1-2; D is ambiguous. The sample consisted of PBMCs, taken in a trial of ipilimumab plus nivolumab as post-transplant consolidation. The source of this sequence is a male donor with diffuse large B-cell lymphoma. In DNA, the CDR3 is TGTGCCAGCAGTGAAGCCAGCTACACCTTC. Its protein product is CASSEASYTF.